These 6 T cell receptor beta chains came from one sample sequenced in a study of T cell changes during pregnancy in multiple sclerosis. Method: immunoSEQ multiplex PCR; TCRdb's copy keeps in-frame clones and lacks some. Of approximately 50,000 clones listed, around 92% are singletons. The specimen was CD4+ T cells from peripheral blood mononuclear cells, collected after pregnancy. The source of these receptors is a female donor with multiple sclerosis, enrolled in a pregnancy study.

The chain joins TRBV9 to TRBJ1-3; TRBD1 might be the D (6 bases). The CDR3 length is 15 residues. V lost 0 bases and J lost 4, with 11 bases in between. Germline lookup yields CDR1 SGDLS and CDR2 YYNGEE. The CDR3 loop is CASSVARTAGNTIYF. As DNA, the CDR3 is TGTGCCAGCAGCGTAGCTCGGACAGCCGGAAACACCATATATTTT.

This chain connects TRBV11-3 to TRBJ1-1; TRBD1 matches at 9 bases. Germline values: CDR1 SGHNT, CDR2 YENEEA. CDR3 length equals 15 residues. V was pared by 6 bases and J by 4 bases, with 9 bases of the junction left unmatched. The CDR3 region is CASRWGGTGPTEAFF. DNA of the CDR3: TGTGCCAGCAGATGGGGAGGGACAGGGCCCACTGAAGCTTTCTTT.

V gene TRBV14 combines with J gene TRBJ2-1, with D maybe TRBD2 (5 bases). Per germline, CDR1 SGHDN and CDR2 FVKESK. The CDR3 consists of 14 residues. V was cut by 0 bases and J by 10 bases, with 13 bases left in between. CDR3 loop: CASSQEWLPGEQFF. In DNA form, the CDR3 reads TGTGCCAGCAGCCAAGAGTGGCTACCGGGAGAGCAGTTCTTC. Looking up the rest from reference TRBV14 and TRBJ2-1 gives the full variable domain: EAGVTQFPSHSVIEKGQTVTLRCDPISGHDNLYWYRRVMGKEIKFLLHFVKESKQDESGMPNNRFLAERTGGTYSTLKVQPAELEDSGVYFCASSQEWLPGEQFFGPGTRLTVL.

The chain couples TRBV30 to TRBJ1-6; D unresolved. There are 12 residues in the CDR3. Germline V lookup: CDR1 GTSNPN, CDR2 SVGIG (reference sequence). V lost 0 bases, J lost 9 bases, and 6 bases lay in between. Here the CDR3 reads CAWSVGVSPLHF. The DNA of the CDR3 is TGTGCCTGGAGTGTCGGGGTTTCACCCCTCCACTTT.

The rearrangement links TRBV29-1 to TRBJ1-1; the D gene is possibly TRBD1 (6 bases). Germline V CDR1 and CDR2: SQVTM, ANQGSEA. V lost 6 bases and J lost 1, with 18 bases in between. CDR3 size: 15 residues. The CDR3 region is CSVRGTAGANTEAFF. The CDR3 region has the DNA TGCAGCGTAAGGGGGACCGCGGGGGCGAACACTGAAGCTTTCTTT.

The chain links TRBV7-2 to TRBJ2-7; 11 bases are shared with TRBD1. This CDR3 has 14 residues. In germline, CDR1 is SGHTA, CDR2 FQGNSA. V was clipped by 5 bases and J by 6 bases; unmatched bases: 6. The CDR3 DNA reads TGTGCCAGCAGCCCCGGGACAGGGGGTAGCGAGCAGTACTTC. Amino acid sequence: CASSPGTGGSEQYF.